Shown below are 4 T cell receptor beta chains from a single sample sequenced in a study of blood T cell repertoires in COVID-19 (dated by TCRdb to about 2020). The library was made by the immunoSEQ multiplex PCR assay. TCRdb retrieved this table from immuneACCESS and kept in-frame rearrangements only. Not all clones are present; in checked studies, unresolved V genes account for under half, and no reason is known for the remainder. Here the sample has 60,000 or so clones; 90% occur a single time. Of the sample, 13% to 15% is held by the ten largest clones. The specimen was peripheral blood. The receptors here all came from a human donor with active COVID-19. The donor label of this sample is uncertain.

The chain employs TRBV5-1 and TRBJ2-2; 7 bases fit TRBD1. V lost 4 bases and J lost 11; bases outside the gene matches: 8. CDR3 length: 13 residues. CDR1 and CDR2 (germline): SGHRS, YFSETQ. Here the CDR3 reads CASSRDSWAELFF. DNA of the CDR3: TGCGCCAGCAGCCGGGACAGTTGGGCCGAGCTGTTTTTT.

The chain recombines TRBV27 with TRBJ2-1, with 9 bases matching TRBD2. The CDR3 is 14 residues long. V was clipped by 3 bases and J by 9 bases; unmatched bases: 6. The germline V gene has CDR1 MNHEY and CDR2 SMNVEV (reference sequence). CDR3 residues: CASSFSPSGTEQFF. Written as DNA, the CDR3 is TGTGCCAGCAGTTTCTCGCCTAGCGGGACTGAGCAGTTCTTC.

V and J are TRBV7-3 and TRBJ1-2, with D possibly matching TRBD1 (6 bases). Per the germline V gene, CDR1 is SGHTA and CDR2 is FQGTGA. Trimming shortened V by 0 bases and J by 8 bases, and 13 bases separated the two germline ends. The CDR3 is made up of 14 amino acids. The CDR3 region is CASSLTYQGQGYTF. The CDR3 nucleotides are TGTGCCAGCAGCTTAACGTATCAGGGACAAGGCTACACCTTC. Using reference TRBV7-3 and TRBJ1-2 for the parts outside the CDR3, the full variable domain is GAGVSQTPSNKVTEKGKYVELRCDPISGHTALYWYRQSLGQGPEFLIYFQGTGAADDSGLPNDRFFAVRPEGSVSTLKIQRTERGDSAVYLCASSLTYQGQGYTFGSGTRLTVV.

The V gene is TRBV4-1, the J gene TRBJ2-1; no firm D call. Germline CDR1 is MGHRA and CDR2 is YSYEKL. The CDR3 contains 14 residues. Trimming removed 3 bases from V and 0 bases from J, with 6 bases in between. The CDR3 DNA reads TGCGCCAGCAGCCAGAGGAGCTCCTACAATGAGCAGTTCTTC. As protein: CASSQRSSYNEQFF.